Sequencing of this TCR beta chain was carried out in a study of read filtering for tumor transcriptome and immune sequencing. General observations from the study: Without single-read clonotypes, shared clonotype proportions correlated more between IR-seq and RNA-seq. Roughly 80% of IR-seq clonotypes had one read, totaling 3% to 4% of reads; RNA-seq: 74.6% and 44.6%. RNA-seq captured clonotypes less deeply and reliably than IR-seq.

Details on this clonotype: Its antigen is currently unknown. This may stem from a read error, because a much larger clone lies one nucleotide away.

This CDR3 has 13 amino acids. V gave up 7 bases and J gave up 0 bases, with 10 bases separating them. The germline CDR1 and CDR2 sequences are GTSNPN and SVGIG (reference sequence). Molecular barcoded adaptors covering alpha/delta and beta/gamma chains were used on around 400 ng RNA. One entry per CDR3 protein, called by TCRdb with MiXCR from the reads. Of approximately 40,000 distinct CDR3 sequences listed, about 13% are singletons. The receptor was isolated from a donor at least 40 years old with multiple myeloma. This rearrangement joins TRBV30 to TRBJ1-3, with D unclear. The sequenced sample consisted of a population of CD138-negative cells sorted from bone marrow. The CDR3 coding sequence is TGTGCCTCACTGACAACCTCTGGAAACACCATATATTTT. It is translated as CASLTTSGNTIYF. Looking up the rest from reference TRBV30 and TRBJ1-3 gives the full variable domain: SQTIHQWPATLVQPVGSPLSLECTVEGTSNPNLYWYRQAAGRGLQLLFYSVGIGQISSEVPQNLSASRPQDRQFILSSKKLLLSDSGFYLCASLTTSGNTIYFGEGSWLTVV.